The clone carrying this T cell receptor (beta chain) was seen only a few times. Antigen unknown. This CDR3 is 13 amino acids long. With 2 bases removed from V and 6 bases from J, the gap between germline ends came to 11 bases. Germline values: CDR1 SGHVS, CDR2 FQNEAQ. These data are taken from a study of CD8 T cells in ankylosing spondylitis. Broader study findings: Those disease-linked clones were CD8+; they were also relatively rare in peripheral blood. Seemingly distinctive of ankylosing spondylitis blood was a TCR beta motif formed by eight highly homologous variants. The clones that were linked to disease were reported to be significantly enriched in matched synovial fluid samples from ankylosing spondylitis patients.

In making TCR beta libraries, quantitative 5'-RACE with molecular barcodes was used. TCRdb itself ran the 5' RACE reads through MiXCR, one entry per CDR3 protein. This table has more than 100,000 distinct CDR3 sequences, roughly 18% appearing once. This chain links TRBV7-8 with TRBJ2-7, with D perhaps TRBD2 (6 bases). The TCR originated in a male donor with ankylosing spondylitis. Specimen: blood, either unsorted or a sorted T cell fraction (not recorded which). CDR3 in DNA: TGTGCCAGCAGCTTATGGTCGGGGGTCGAGCAGTACTTC. Translation gives CASSLWSGVEQYF.